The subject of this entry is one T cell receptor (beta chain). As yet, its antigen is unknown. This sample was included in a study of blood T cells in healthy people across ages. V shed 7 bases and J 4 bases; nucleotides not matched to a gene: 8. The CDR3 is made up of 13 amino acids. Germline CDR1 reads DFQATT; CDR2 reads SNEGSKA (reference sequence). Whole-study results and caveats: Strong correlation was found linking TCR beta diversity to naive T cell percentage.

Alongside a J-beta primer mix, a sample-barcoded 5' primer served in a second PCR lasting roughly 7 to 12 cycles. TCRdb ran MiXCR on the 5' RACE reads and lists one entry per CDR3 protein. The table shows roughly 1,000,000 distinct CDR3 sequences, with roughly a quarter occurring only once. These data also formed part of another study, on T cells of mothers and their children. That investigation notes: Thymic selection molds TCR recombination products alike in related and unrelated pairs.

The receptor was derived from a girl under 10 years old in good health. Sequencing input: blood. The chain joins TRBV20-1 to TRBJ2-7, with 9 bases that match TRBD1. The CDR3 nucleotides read TGCAGTGGGGGACAGGGAAAAGAGTACGAGCAGTACTTC. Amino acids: CSGGQGKEYEQYF.